These 24 T cell receptor beta chains share one sample of origin, sequenced in a study of OX40 agonist ivuxolimab in advanced cancers. Profiled with immunoSEQ multiplex PCR; TCRdb holds only in-frame clones, not every one. The data show over 50,000 clones, with around 83% seen just once and approximately 0.75% held by the top ten. This specimen consisted of CD4+ or CD8+ T cells sorted from blood, obtained in a trial of the OX40 agonist ivuxolimab. These receptors were obtained from an adult with an advanced solid tumor such as melanoma, head and neck, liver or kidney cancer.

The chain links TRBV7-2 to TRBJ1-2; a possible D gene is TRBD1 (5 bases). This CDR3 contains 14 residues. Trimming cost V 8 bases and J 3 bases, with 16 bases left between them. Per the germline V gene, CDR1 is SGHTA and CDR2 is FQGNSA. CDR3: CASGPYQGHYGYTF. CDR3 nucleotides: TGTGCCAGCGGCCCGTACCAGGGTCACTATGGCTACACCTTC.

This sequence joins TRBV9 and TRBJ1-6; maybe TRBD1 (5 bases). The V and J ends lost 0 bases and 0 bases respectively, with 7 bases between them. The CDR3 length is 16 residues. Germline V gives CDR1 SGDLS, CDR2 YYNGEE. The CDR3 DNA follows: TGTGCCAGCAGCGTAGAGGGGAGCTCCTATAATTCACCCCTCCACTTT. It specifies CASSVEGSSYNSPLHF.

The chain is built from TRBV10-2 and TRBJ2-7, with D perhaps TRBD1 (6 bases). V was pared by 8 bases and J by 2 bases, with 16 bases between. Germline assignment: CDR1 WSHSY and CDR2 SAAADI. The CDR3 consists of 14 residues. The CDR3 DNA reads as TGCGCCAGCTCCTTAGGGGGTGAAACCTACGAGCAGTACTTC. The encoded protein is CASSLGGETYEQYF.

This clone occurred a few times. This chain connects TRBV6-1 to TRBJ1-1; TRBD1 agrees at 7 bases. Germline trimming cut 6 bases from V and 1 base from J; bases unmatched to any gene: 2. This CDR3 comprises 13 residues. Germline V lookup: CDR1 MNHNS, CDR2 SASEGT. The chain's CDR3 is CASRWTGNTEAFF. The CDR3 DNA sequence: TGTGCCAGCAGATGGACAGGGAACACTGAAGCTTTCTTT.

The V gene is TRBV21-1, the J gene TRBJ1-2. TRBV21-1 is shown as a pseudogene. There are 20 residues in the CDR3. CDR3 region: CASSKMPVRKVGKHQYGYTF. CDR3 coding DNA: TGTGCCAGCAGCAAAATGCCAGTCCGGAAGGTGGGGAAGCATCAGTATGGCTACACCTTC.

This chain links TRBV2 with TRBJ2-1; D might be TRBD2 (6 bases). V lost 7 bases and J lost 5, with 15 bases in between. Per germline, CDR1 SNHLY and CDR2 FYNNEI. This CDR3 has 14 amino acids. CDR3 sequence: CASNRDWGNNEQFF. The CDR3 DNA follows: TGTGCCAGCAACCGGGACTGGGGAAACAATGAGCAGTTCTTC.

The chain joins TRBV19 to TRBJ1-1; TRBD1 might be the D (5 bases). V was clipped by 3 bases and J by 6 bases, with 11 bases between them. From germline, CDR1 is LNHDA and CDR2 SQIVND (reference sequence). There are 13 residues in the CDR3. CDR3: CASSIDGGSEAFF. As DNA, the CDR3 is TGTGCCAGTAGTATCGATGGGGGTTCTGAAGCTTTCTTT.

The gene calls are TRBV30 and TRBJ1-1; D is possibly TRBD1 (5 bases). CDR3 length: 13 residues. Germline loops: CDR1 GTSNPN, CDR2 SVGIG (reference sequence). Trimming took off 1 base at V and 1 base at J, with 7 bases between the two ends. The CDR3 DNA sequence: TGTGCCTGGAGTGAAGGGACGAACACTGAAGCTTTCTTT. The encoded protein is CAWSEGTNTEAFF.

The V call is TRBV7-9, the J call TRBJ1-5; the match to TRBD1 covers 8 bases. J was trimmed by 3 bases and V by 6 bases; bases with no gene match: 13. CDR3 length: 17 residues. Germline loops: CDR1 SEHNR, CDR2 FQNEAQ (reference sequence). The CDR3 protein is CASSRMSGTGNNQPQHF. For the CDR3, the DNA is TGTGCCAGCAGTCGAATGTCCGGGACAGGTAACAATCAGCCCCAGCATTTT.

The DNA for the CDR3 is TGTGCCAGCAGCCTGGCACATACATCACAATTGGCGCAGTATTTT. Protein product: CASSLAHTSQLAQYF. V is TRBV6-1 and J is TRBJ2-3, with D uncertain. This CDR3 contains 15 residues. Per the germline V gene, CDR1 is MNHNS and CDR2 is SASEGT. Trimming pared 6 bases from V and 10 bases from J, leaving 23 bases between.

The chain joins TRBV7-2 to TRBJ1-3, with D perhaps matching TRBD1 (6 bases). With 9 bases removed from V and 4 bases from J, the gap between germline ends came to 13 bases. This CDR3 contains 13 residues. CDR1 SGHTA and CDR2 FQGNSA come from the germline V gene. In DNA form, the CDR3 reads TGTGCCAGTTCAGGGACACTCGGAAACACCATATATTTT. Its translation: CASSGTLGNTIYF. The variable domain in full, completed from reference TRBV7-2 and TRBJ1-3, reads GAGVSQSPSNKVTEKGKDVELRCDPISGHTALYWYRQSLGQGLEFLIYFQGNSAPDKSGLPSDRFSAERTGGSVSTLTIQRTQQEDSAVYLCASSGTLGNTIYFGEGSWLTVV.

The J gene is TRBJ1-1, the V gene TRBV10-3; unclear D gene. The length of the CDR3 is 13 residues. Germline lookup yields CDR1 ENHRY and CDR2 SYGVKD. V was clipped by 5 bases and J by 1 base, with 8 bases between them. The CDR3 loop reads CAISPGSNTEAFF. CDR3 DNA: TGTGCCATCAGTCCGGGATCGAACACTGAAGCTTTCTTT.

The chain uses TRBV10-3 and TRBJ1-2; 11 positions match TRBD1. The ends lost 0 bases at V and 4 bases at J; junction bases unmatched: 4. The CDR3 is 16 residues long. Per germline, CDR1 ENHRY and CDR2 SYGVKD. CDR3 sequence reads: CAISESDRGRFYGYTF. The CDR3 DNA sequence: TGTGCCATCAGTGAGTCGGACAGGGGGCGATTCTATGGCTACACCTTC.

This chain uses TRBV2 with TRBJ2-7; a weak D match, TRBD2 (6 bases). The CDR3 is 13 amino acids. Germline V gene lookup returns CDR1 SNHLY and CDR2 FYNNEI. The germline V and J ends were trimmed by 4 bases and 5 bases, with 12 bases remaining between them. CDR3 coding DNA: TGTGCCAGCAGTGTTGAGGAGGGGAACGAGCAGTACTTC. It yields the protein CASSVEEGNEQYF.

The V and J genes are TRBV4-1 and TRBJ1-5; D possibly corresponds to TRBD1 (5 bases). The germline V and J ends were trimmed by 1 base and 7 bases, with 14 bases remaining between them. The CDR3 is made up of 15 amino acids. Germline-derived CDR1 and CDR2 are MGHRA and YSYEKL. The CDR3 here is CASSQGQFEGQPQHF. The CDR3, as DNA: TGCGCCAGCAGCCAAGGACAGTTCGAGGGACAGCCCCAGCATTTT.

The chain couples TRBV5-4 to TRBJ2-3; D uncertain. Germline V gene lookup returns CDR1 SGHNT and CDR2 YYREEE (reference sequence). V was trimmed by 1 base and J by 1 base, leaving 13 bases between them. The CDR3 spans 16 residues. CDR3 bases: TGTGCCAGCAGCTTGAAGAGACAAGGTGGCACAGATACGCAGTATTTT. It translates to CASSLKRQGGTDTQYF.

The V gene is TRBV5-4, the J gene TRBJ2-5; 7 bases fit TRBD2. The CDR3 totals 14 residues. V lost 2 bases, J lost 1 base, and 2 bases stayed unmatched. The germline V gene has CDR1 SGHNT and CDR2 YYREEE (reference sequence). The CDR3 sequence is CASSLGRGQETQYF. The CDR3, as DNA: TGTGCCAGCAGCTTAGGGAGGGGCCAAGAGACCCAGTACTTC.

This rearrangement joins TRBV5-1 to TRBJ2-1; 8 nucleotides line up with TRBD2. V was pared by 3 bases and J by 8 bases, with 10 bases of the junction left unmatched. This CDR3 region has 15 residues. Looked up from germline, CDR1 is SGHRS and CDR2 is YFSETQ. CDR3 residues: CASSSRPGTSYEQFF. The CDR3 DNA sequence: TGCGCCAGCAGCTCGCGTCCCGGGACTAGTTATGAGCAGTTCTTC.

This chain uses TRBV11-2 with TRBJ2-6, with D perhaps TRBD2 (5 bases). Trimming took off 0 bases at V and 6 bases at J, with 12 bases between the two ends. This CDR3 has 16 amino acids. The germline V gene has CDR1 SGHAT and CDR2 FQNNGV. This chain's CDR3 is CASSLEWLAEANVLTF. The CDR3 DNA sequence: TGTGCCAGCAGCTTAGAGTGGCTAGCCGAGGCCAACGTCCTGACTTTC.

This clone has just a few counts. The chain recombines TRBV7-2 with TRBJ2-1; weak D call: TRBD2 (5 bases). The V end was cut by 5 bases, the J end by 3 bases, with 8 bases between. The CDR3 is 13 amino acids. CDR1 and CDR2 from the germline V gene are SGHTA and FQGNSA. The CDR3 reads CASSTRDYNEQFF. The CDR3 DNA reads TGTGCCAGCAGCACCCGGGACTACAATGAGCAGTTCTTC.

The chain recombines TRBV7-8 with TRBJ2-2, with 11 bases identical to TRBD2. Germline lookup yields CDR1 SGHVS and CDR2 FQNEAQ. The CDR3 consists of 14 residues. Germline trimming cut 8 bases from V and 6 bases from J; bases unmatched to any gene: 5. Written as DNA, the CDR3 is TGTGCCAGCGGCCTAGCGGGGGGAGCCGGGGAGCTGTTTTTT. Its translation: CASGLAGGAGELFF.

V and J are TRBV7-6 and TRBJ2-1; D not resolved. Germline CDR1 is SGHVS and CDR2 is FNYEAQ. Trimming took off 2 bases at V and 2 bases at J, with 22 bases between the two ends. The CDR3 sequence is 19 residues long. This CDR3 is CASSLSSLSITTTYNEQFF. CDR3 DNA sequence: TGTGCCAGCAGCTTATCCAGCTTAAGTATCACTACAACCTACAATGAGCAGTTCTTC.

The chain employs TRBV18 and TRBJ2-3; tentative D call: TRBD1 (6 bases). This CDR3 is built from 13 residues. CDR1 and CDR2 (germline): KGHSH, LQKENI. The V end lost 3 bases, the J end lost 4 bases, and 8 bases lay between the germline ends. CDR3: CASSPRGSDTQYF. The CDR3 DNA is TGTGCCAGCTCACCTAGGGGGTCAGATACGCAGTATTTT.

V usage is TRBV28 and J usage is TRBJ1-3; D gene unclear. The germline V gene has CDR1 MDHEN and CDR2 SYDVKM. The ends were cut back, 10 bases at V and 0 bases at J, with 19 bases in the middle. The CDR3 covers 16 residues. CDR3 sequence (DNA): TGTGCCACCTCGCCCCTGATGTCCCTCTCTGGAAACACCATATATTTT. Its translation: CATSPLMSLSGNTIYF.